This T cell receptor beta chain was sequenced for a study of blood T cell repertoires in COVID-19. Study-level background: Samples came from the United States, Italy and Spain, spanning acute and convalescent COVID-19. PBMCs, B-cell-depleted T cells, or T cells were the source of the cDNA or gDNA that made up the material.

Original methodology: Cell counts per sample came from amplifying reference gene primers. Libraries were prepared by immunoSEQ multiplex PCR; TCRdb keeps only in-frame clonotypes and omits some of them. Clone size and the V and J calls come from that table; the DNA yielded D and trimming. The sample yields approximately 37,000 clones, 88% seen once. The junction had 6 bases not matched to a gene; V was cut back by 0 bases and J by 7 bases. The V gene's germline CDR1 is SGHRS and CDR2 YFSETQ. This CDR3 contains 17 residues. This receptor was identified in a human donor in a cohort sampled during active COVID-19. The specimen sequenced was peripheral blood. The chain has TRBV5-1 and TRBJ2-2, with 13 bases fitting TRBD2. CDR3 protein: CASSLGLAGGSDGELFF. The DNA for the CDR3 is TGCGCCAGCAGCTTGGGACTAGCGGGAGGCAGCGACGGGGAGCTGTTTTTT.